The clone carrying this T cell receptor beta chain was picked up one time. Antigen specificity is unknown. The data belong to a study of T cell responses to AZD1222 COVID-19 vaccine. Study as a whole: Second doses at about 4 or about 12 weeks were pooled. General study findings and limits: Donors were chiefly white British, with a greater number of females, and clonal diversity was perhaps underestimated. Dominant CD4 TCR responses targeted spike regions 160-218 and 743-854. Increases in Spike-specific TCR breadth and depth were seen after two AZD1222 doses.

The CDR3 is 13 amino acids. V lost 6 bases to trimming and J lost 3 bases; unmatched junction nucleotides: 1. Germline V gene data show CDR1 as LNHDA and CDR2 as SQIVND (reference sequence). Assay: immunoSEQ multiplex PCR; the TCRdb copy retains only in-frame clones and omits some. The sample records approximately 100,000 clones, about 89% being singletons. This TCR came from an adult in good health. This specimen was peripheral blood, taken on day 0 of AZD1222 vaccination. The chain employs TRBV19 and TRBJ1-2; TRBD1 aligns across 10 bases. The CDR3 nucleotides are TGTGCCAGTAGGGACAGGGGGTACTATGGCTACACCTTC. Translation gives CASRDRGYYGYTF.